This T cell receptor (beta chain) was profiled in a study of T cells expressing NK-cell markers. Germline V lookup: CDR1 SGDLS, CDR2 YYNGEE. This CDR3 is 14 amino acids long. TCRdb reprocessed the 5' RACE reads, with one entry per CDR3 protein and no DNA. The sample features 400,000 to 450,000 distinct CDR3 sequences, with about 7.3% in its top ten. The sequenced sample was blood T cells: a sorted CD56 or NKG2C T cell subset, CD4+ or CD8+ T cells, or bulk PBMC T cells (not recorded which). V gene TRBV9 combines with J gene TRBJ2-4; TCRdb names TRBD2, which stays unverified in the absence of DNA. The clonotype originates from a woman aged 18 to 69 in good health. CDR3 sequence reads: CASSVASGGNIQYF.